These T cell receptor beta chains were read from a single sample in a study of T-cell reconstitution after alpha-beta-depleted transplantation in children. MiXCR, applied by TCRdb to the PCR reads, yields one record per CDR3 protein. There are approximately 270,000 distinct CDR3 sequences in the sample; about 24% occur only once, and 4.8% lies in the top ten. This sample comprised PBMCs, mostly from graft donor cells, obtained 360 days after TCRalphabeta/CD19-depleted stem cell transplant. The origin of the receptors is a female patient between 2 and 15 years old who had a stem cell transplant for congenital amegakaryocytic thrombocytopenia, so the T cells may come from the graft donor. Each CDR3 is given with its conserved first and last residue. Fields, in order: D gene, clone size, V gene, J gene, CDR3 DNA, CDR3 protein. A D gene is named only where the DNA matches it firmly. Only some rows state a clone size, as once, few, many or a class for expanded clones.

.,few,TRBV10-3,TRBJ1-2,TGTGCCATCAGTGAGTCGTTGGGGACGGACTATGGCTACACCTTC,CAISESLGTDYGYTF
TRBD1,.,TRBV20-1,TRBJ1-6,TGCAGTGCTAGGGGACAGGAGGTTTACTTTTCACCCCTCCACTTT,CSARGQEVYFSPLHF
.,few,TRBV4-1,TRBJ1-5,TGCGCCAGCAGCCAATCCTCCCAGGGCAATCAGCCCCAGCATTTT,CASSQSSQGNQPQHF
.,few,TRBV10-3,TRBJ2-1,TGTGCCATCAGTGGTGTCCCTAGTACTTACAATGAGCAGTTCTTC,CAISGVPSTYNEQFF
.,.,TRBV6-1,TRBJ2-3,TGTGCCAGCAGTGAGGTAGCCAGGGTAGAAGATACGCAGTATTTT,CASSEVARVEDTQYF
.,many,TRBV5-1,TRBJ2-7,TGCGCCAGCAGCTTGGCTAATTACGAGCAGTACTTC,CASSLANYEQYF
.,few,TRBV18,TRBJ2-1,TGTGCCAGCTCACCACACTATTTTCGCTACAATGAGCAGTTCTTC,CASSPHYFRYNEQFF
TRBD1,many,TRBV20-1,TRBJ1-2,TGCAGTGCTAGAGATGGCGGGGACAGGGGGCTTGGCTACACCTTC,CSARDGGDRGLGYTF
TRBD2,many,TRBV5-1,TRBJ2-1,TGCGCCAGCAGCTTACTAGCGGGAGGGGACAATGAGCAGTTCTTC,CASSLLAGGDNEQFF
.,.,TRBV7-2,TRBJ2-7,TGTGCCAGCAGCCTCGGCTCGGGGGCTTTTCTTGCCGAGCAGTACTTC,CASSLGSGAFLAEQYF
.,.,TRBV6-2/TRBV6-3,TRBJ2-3,TGTGCCAGCAGTTACTCCCGTAAAAGAGGCGGTACAGATACGCAGTATTTT,CASSYSRKRGGTDTQYF
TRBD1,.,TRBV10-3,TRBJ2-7,TGTGCCATCAGTGAGGACAGGGCCCCCCCCCTCGAGCAGTACTTC,CAISEDRAPPLEQYF
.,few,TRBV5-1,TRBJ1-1,TGCGCCAGATTCGAGGTTCTCTGTGTCACTGAAGCTTTCTTT,CARFEVLCVTEAFF
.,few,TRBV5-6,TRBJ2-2,TGTGCCAGCAGCTTGGAGTCAGGCCGCCGTTCCGGGGAGCTGTTTTTT,CASSLESGRRSGELFF
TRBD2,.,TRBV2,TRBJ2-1,TGTGCCAGCAGTGGGACTAGCGGAAACAATGAGCAGTTCTTC,CASSGTSGNNEQFF
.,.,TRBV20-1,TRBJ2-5,TGCAGTGCTAGAGGTGTCCAGGGCCAAGAGACCCAGTACTTC,CSARGVQGQETQYF
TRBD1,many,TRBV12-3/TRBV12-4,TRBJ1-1,TGTGCCAGCAGTTTTCAGGGGGATTACACTGAAGCTTTCTTT,CASSFQGDYTEAFF
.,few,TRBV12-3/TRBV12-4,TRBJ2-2,TGTGCCAGCAGTTTCCGGGGATCCAACACCGGGGAGCTGTTTTTT,CASSFRGSNTGELFF
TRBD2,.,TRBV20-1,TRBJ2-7,TGCAGTGCTCGAGGGGAGGGTGTCACCTACGAGCAGTACTTC,CSARGEGVTYEQYF
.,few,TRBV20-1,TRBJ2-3,TGCAGTGCTAGAAAGGGTACAGATACGCAGTATTTT,CSARKGTDTQYF
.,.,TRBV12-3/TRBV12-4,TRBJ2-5,TGTGCCAGCAGCAGGGACTACCAAGAGACCCAGTACTTC,CASSRDYQETQYF
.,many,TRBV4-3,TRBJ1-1,TGCGCCAGCAGCCAAGATGTGGGGACGGACACTGAAGCTTTCTTT,CASSQDVGTDTEAFF
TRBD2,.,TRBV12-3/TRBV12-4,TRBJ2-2,TGTGCCAGCAGTTTAAGGTTACCGGGACTAGATTTTTTGCCGAGGACCGGGGAGCTGTTTTTT,CASSLRLPGLDFLPRTGELFF
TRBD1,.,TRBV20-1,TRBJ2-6,TGCAGTGCTTACAGGGGTCCGGGGGCCAACGTCCTGACTTTC,CSAYRGPGANVLTF
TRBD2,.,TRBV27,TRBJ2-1,TGTGCCAGCAGTAGACTAGCGGGGAACAATGAGCAGTTCTTC,CASSRLAGNNEQFF
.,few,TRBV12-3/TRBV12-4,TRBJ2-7,TGTGCCAGCAGTCAACAGGGTTTTGCTGGCGAGCAGTACTTC,CASSQQGFAGEQYF
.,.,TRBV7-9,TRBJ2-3,TGTGCCAGCAGCCCCGGGGGCGGAGAAGGCACAGATACGCAGTATTTT,CASSPGGGEGTDTQYF